The 26 T cell receptor beta chains below were found in one sample sequenced in a study of CD4 T cells in relation to SARS-CoV-2 and coronaviruses. For these receptors, no antigen is known. CD4+ T cells from unexposed donors were obtained before the COVID-19 pandemic (2011-2018). After more than eight days of culture, CD4+ T cells were isolated. The table came from immunoSEQ multiplex PCR; TCRdb's copy has only in-frame clones and leaves some out. The repertoire consists of about 23,000 clones, with about four fifths occurring once and the leading ten covering about 14%. The sequenced material came from CD4+ T cells from PBMCs, cultured in vitro. Receptors were obtained from a human donor in good health.

CDR3 nucleotides: TGTGCCAGCAGCTTGGGGACAGGGGGTGCCCGGGAGTACTTC. Translating gives CASSLGTGGAREYF. The chain combines TRBV5-4 with TRBJ2-7; TRBD1 matches 10 bases. The germline gives CDR1 SGHNT, CDR2 YYREEE (reference sequence). Unmatched junction bases numbered 8, after V lost 0 bases and J lost 11 bases. The CDR3 sequence is 14 residues long.

This sequence joins TRBV4-3 and TRBJ2-5; TRBD2 aligns across 9 bases. Germline V lookup: CDR1 LGHNA, CDR2 YSLEER. Trimming took 6 bases from V and 4 from J; bases not matched to a gene: 21. The CDR3 covers 19 residues. This chain's CDR3 is CASSHNVPGGRGGRETQYF. The CDR3 region has the DNA TGCGCCAGCAGTCACAATGTCCCAGGGGGGCGGGGGGGCCGAGAGACCCAGTACTTC.

This clone was observed a handful of times. The V call is TRBV5-1, the J call TRBJ2-7; D not certain. The germline V gene has CDR1 SGHRS and CDR2 YFSETQ. The CDR3 consists of 14 residues. With 2 bases removed from V and 5 bases from J, the gap between germline ends came to 14 bases. CDR3 in DNA: TGCGCCAGCAGCTTCGACGGTGTAGGCGACGAGCAGTACTTC. Translated: CASSFDGVGDEQYF.

This chain links TRBV12-3 or TRBV12-4 with TRBJ2-3; no definite D call. The CDR3 spans 13 residues. The V end was cut by 3 bases, the J end by 1 base, with 5 bases between. The CDR3 is CASSFWGTDTQYF. CDR3 sequence (DNA): TGTGCCAGCAGTTTTTGGGGCACAGATACGCAGTATTTT.

This clone was seen a few times. The chain links TRBV9 to TRBJ1-1; D uncertain. The length of the CDR3 is 12 residues. The V end was cut by 3 bases, the J end by 0 bases, with 3 bases between. In germline, CDR1 is SGDLS, CDR2 YYNGEE. CDR3 sequence reads: CASSGLNTEAFF. The CDR3 coding sequence is TGTGCCAGCAGCGGTCTGAACACTGAAGCTTTCTTT.

The CDR3 sequence: CASSLGLAGSTDTQYF. Here the CDR3 DNA reads TGTGCCAGCAGCTTGGGACTAGCGGGGAGCACAGATACGCAGTATTTT. This sequence joins TRBV5-6 and TRBJ2-3; 11 nucleotides align to TRBD2. Germline trimming cut 0 bases from V and 0 bases from J; bases unmatched to any gene: 0. Germline CDR1 reads SGHDT; CDR2 reads YYEEEE. The length of the CDR3 is 16 residues.

The CDR3 sequence is CASSLAWSTWDYGYTF. CDR3 DNA sequence: TGTGCCAGCAGCTTAGCGTGGTCGACATGGGACTATGGCTACACCTTC. The chain carries TRBV7-2 and TRBJ1-2, with no clear D. Germline assignment: CDR1 SGHTA and CDR2 FQGNSA. The CDR3 has 16 residues. V gave up 0 bases and J gave up 3 bases, with 14 bases separating them.

The J gene is TRBJ1-1, the V gene TRBV27; tentative D call: TRBD1 (6 bases). The germline V gene encodes CDR1 MNHEY and CDR2 SMNVEV (reference sequence). The ends were cut back, 5 bases at V and 3 bases at J, with 16 bases in the middle. This CDR3 has 15 residues. CDR3 amino acids: CASSARTVMDTEAFF. The DNA of the CDR3 is TGTGCCAGCAGTGCCCGGACAGTCATGGACACTGAAGCTTTCTTT.

The gene calls are TRBV10-3 and TRBJ1-1; TRBD1 might be the D (6 bases). V was cut by 5 bases and J by 8 bases, with 18 bases left in between. CDR1 ENHRY and CDR2 SYGVKD come from the germline V gene. The CDR3 runs 14 residues. The CDR3 bases are TGTGCCATCAGTCGACAGGAGACCTTGGTGGAAGCTTTCTTT. Translation: CAISRQETLVEAFF.

The CDR3 nucleotides are TGTGCCAGCAGCCAGGATCTTTGGCGGGGGGAGTCCTACAATGAGCAGTTCTTC. It codes for CASSQDLWRGESYNEQFF. J is TRBJ2-1 and V is TRBV3-1 (or the pseudogene TRBV3-2), with 8 bases identical to TRBD2. There are 18 residues in the CDR3. CDR1 and CDR2 (germline): LGHDT, YNNKEL (reference sequence). Trimming removed 3 bases from V and 1 base from J; junction bases left unmatched: 11.

This sequence joins TRBV6-4 and TRBJ1-3, with D perhaps TRBD1 (5 bases). Germline V CDR1 and CDR2: MRHNA, SNTAGT. V was trimmed by 6 bases and J by 0 bases, leaving 12 bases between them. This CDR3 spans 15 amino acids. Here the CDR3 reads CASRRDSNSGNTIYF. CDR3 nucleotides: TGTGCCAGCAGACGGGACTCAAACTCTGGAAACACCATATATTTT.

The J gene is TRBJ1-1, the V gene TRBV29-1; 10 bases map to TRBD1. Germline V gene lookup returns CDR1 SQVTM and CDR2 ANQGSEA. The CDR3 has 13 amino acids. Unmatched junction bases numbered 9, after V lost 6 bases and J lost 8 bases. The CDR3 reads CSVVRDRGIEAFF. The DNA for the CDR3 is TGCAGCGTCGTCCGGGACAGGGGAATCGAAGCTTTCTTT.

The chain joins TRBV25-1 to TRBJ2-5; D is ambiguous. The germline CDR1 and CDR2 sequences are MGHDK and SYGVNS. The CDR3 is made up of 14 amino acids. Deletions cut 5 bases from V and 5 bases from J, with 15 bases between. The CDR3 sequence: CASSISPLHETQYF. CDR3 coding DNA: TGTGCCAGCAGTATTAGTCCTCTCCACGAGACCCAGTACTTC.

V gene TRBV29-1 combines with J gene TRBJ2-3, with TRBD2 matching over 8 bases. The CDR3 contains 13 residues. Trimming at V came to 6 bases and at J to 0 bases, leaving 2 bases not matched to a gene. CDR1 and CDR2 from the germline V gene are SQVTM and ANQGSEA. DNA for the CDR3: TGCAGCGTCCTAGCGGGTAGCACAGATACGCAGTATTTT. Its translation is CSVLAGSTDTQYF.

The chain links TRBV9 to TRBJ1-5; possible D gene TRBD1, 6 bases. Germline lookup yields CDR1 SGDLS and CDR2 YYNGEE. The CDR3 is made up of 14 amino acids. V lost 0 bases and J 4 bases, leaving 8 bases between the germline ends. CDR3 sequence (DNA): TGTGCCAGCAGCGTAGGGACAGATAATCAGCCCCAGCATTTT. This encodes CASSVGTDNQPQHF.

This clone was picked up one time. The V and J genes are TRBV5-4 and TRBJ2-1; 16 bases map to TRBD2. The CDR3 extends over 16 amino acids. Germline V gene sequence: CDR1 SGHNT, CDR2 YYREEE (reference sequence). V lost 3 bases, J lost 9 bases, and 6 bases stayed unmatched. CDR3 residues: CASSSGLAGGLGEQFF. The CDR3 region has the DNA TGTGCCAGCAGCTCGGGACTAGCGGGGGGGCTAGGTGAGCAGTTCTTC.

The chain joins TRBV6-1 to TRBJ1-6; the D is unclear. The CDR3 covers 12 residues. Trimming removed 3 bases from V and 8 bases from J, with 5 bases in between. The germline gives CDR1 MNHNS, CDR2 SASEGT. CDR3 in amino acids: CASSDKDSPLHF. The CDR3 coding sequence is TGTGCCAGCAGTGACAAGGATTCACCCCTCCACTTT.

V is TRBV6-5 and J is TRBJ1-2; D perhaps matches TRBD1 (6 bases). CDR3 length: 15 amino acids. CDR1 is MNHEY and CDR2 is SVGAGI in the germline V gene. V was trimmed by 2 bases and J by 4 bases, leaving 14 bases between them. This CDR3 is CASSYQTGYSYGYTF. Written as DNA, the CDR3 is TGTGCCAGCAGTTACCAAACAGGGTATAGCTATGGCTACACCTTC.

V is TRBV6-5 and J is TRBJ2-3; 9 nucleotides align to TRBD1. The CDR3 totals 15 residues. The V and J ends lost 1 base and 6 bases, in that order; junction bases with no gene match: 5. Germline values: CDR1 MNHEY, CDR2 SVGAGI. The CDR3 reads CASSYLTGGDDTQYF. The CDR3 nucleotides are TGTGCCAGCAGTTACTTAACAGGGGGCGACGATACGCAGTATTTT.

This chain joins TRBV4-1 and TRBJ2-7; maybe TRBD2 (6 bases). Trimming shortened V by 4 bases and J by 0 bases, and 16 bases separated the two germline ends. The germline V gene encodes CDR1 MGHRA and CDR2 YSYEKL. The CDR3 has 16 residues. The DNA of the CDR3 is TGCGCCAGCAGCCCCCCGGCAGGGCGGGGCTCCTACGAGCAGTACTTC. Encoded protein: CASSPPAGRGSYEQYF.

This chain connects TRBV6-6 to TRBJ2-2; D gene unclear. The CDR3 is made up of 12 amino acids. The germline CDR1 and CDR2 sequences are MNHNY and SVGAGI (reference sequence). V lost 6 bases, J lost 7 bases, and 9 bases lay in between. CDR3 DNA sequence: TGTGCCAGCAGCTTCTCACACGGGGAGCTGTTTTTT. Its translation is CASSFSHGELFF.

This chain uses TRBV30 with TRBJ1-1; D call uncertain. The V gene lost 5 bases and the J gene lost 3 bases, with 19 bases spanning the gap. The CDR3 spans 15 residues. In germline, CDR1 is GTSNPN, CDR2 SVGIG (reference sequence). Here the CDR3 DNA reads TGTGCCTGGCTCCCGAGGCTAGGGAAGTACACTGAAGCTTTCTTT. This encodes CAWLPRLGKYTEAFF.

The CDR3 DNA sequence: TGTGCCAGCAGTGATCCTGGGGGGGACAGCGGCTACACCTTC. The encoded protein is CASSDPGGDSGYTF. J is TRBJ1-2 and V is TRBV6-1; TRBD1 aligns across 7 bases. The trim removed 3 bases at V and 8 bases at J, leaving 9 bases unmatched. The germline V gene has CDR1 MNHNS and CDR2 SASEGT. The CDR3 spans 14 residues.

The rearrangement joins TRBV12-5 to TRBJ1-6; 7 nucleotides line up with TRBD1. This CDR3 is 14 amino acids long. With V trimmed by 6 bases and J by 7 bases, 6 bases remained unmatched. Germline-derived CDR1 and CDR2 are LGHNT and FRNRAP. The CDR3 DNA reads as TGTGCTAGTGGCATTGGACAGGCGAATTCACCCCTCCACTTT. Protein product: CASGIGQANSPLHF.

The chain links TRBV6-2 or TRBV6-3 to TRBJ1-2; TRBD1 matches at 7 bases. The CDR3 is 13 amino acids. J lost 5 bases, V lost 6 bases, and 6 bases had no gene match. Germline-derived CDR1 and CDR2 are MNHEY and SVGEGT. In DNA, the CDR3 is TGTGCCAGCAGCCATAGACAGGGTTATGGCTACACCTTC. Translation: CASSHRQGYGYTF.

This clone has only a few counts. This chain joins TRBV6-5 and TRBJ1-1; the D is unclear. Germline CDR1 MNHEY, CDR2 SVGAGI. This CDR3 is 15 amino acids long. V shed 8 bases and J shed 5 bases, with 21 bases lying between them. In DNA, the CDR3 is TGTGCCAGCTTCCTTAGACGCTCAGTAGGGACTGAAGCTTTCTTT. Protein sequence: CASFLRRSVGTEAFF.